Listed below are T cell receptor beta chains from one sample, sequenced in a study of blood T cell repertoires in COVID-19. Sequenced by immunoSEQ multiplex PCR; TCRdb stores in-frame clones only, minus some. The top ten hold around 15% of the sample, which has 130,000 to 150,000 clones, around 87% seen once. Sequenced: peripheral blood. Every receptor here comes from a young man with COVID-19, enrolled during active disease. The CDR3 runs from the conserved cysteine through the conserved F or W.

TRBJ1-3	TRBV2	CASTSEGVVSGNTIYF
TRBJ2-7	TRBV3-1/TRBV3-2	CASSQDRRGSGIWDYEQYF
TRBJ2-1	TRBV10-3	CAISESTSGRSYNEQFF
TRBJ1-5	TRBV11-2	CASSWSGGSNQPQHF
TRBJ2-7	TRBV2	CASSVGHEQYF
TRBJ1-3	TRBV2	CASSEGGGTSGNTIYF
TRBJ1-6	TRBV12-3/TRBV12-4	CASGRGSPLHF
TRBJ2-1	TRBV27	CASRQVTVNNEQFF
TRBJ2-7	TRBV18	CATAQNGGRSSYEQYF
TRBJ2-5	TRBV7-8	CASYLGTTLQETQYF
TRBJ2-7	TRBV11-1	CASSHGPGGYEQYF
TRBJ1-4	TRBV6-2/TRBV6-3	CASSSGQRKLFF
TRBJ2-1	TRBV4-1	CASSQATSGTYYNEQFF
TRBJ2-2	TRBV9	CASSKSGLGSGELFF
TRBJ2-7	TRBV6-2/TRBV6-3	CASSRGIVKPYEQYF
TRBJ1-4	TRBV27	CASSWDRGEKLLF
TRBJ2-3	TRBV2	CASTRTGSTDTQYF
TRBJ1-2	TRBV6-2/TRBV6-3	CASSLTSNYGYTF
TRBJ2-1	TRBV28	CASSSGRRSYNEQFF
TRBJ2-1	TRBV15	CATSRERDRPRINEQFF